This TCR beta chain appears in the sequencing data of a study of blood T cell repertoires in COVID-19. Study-wide background: The origin of the acute and convalescent COVID-19 samples was the United States, Italy and Spain.

Sequencing used immunoSEQ multiplex PCR; TCRdb keeps in-frame clones, though not all of them. The sample comprises about 140,000 clones, 88% of which are singletons, and 1.7% rests with the top ten. CDR1 is SGHKS, CDR2 YYEKEE, per germline (reference sequence). Deletions cut 0 bases from V and 9 bases from J, with 16 bases between. The CDR3 extends over 15 amino acids. The chain joins TRBV5-5 to TRBJ2-1, with D hard to call. Sequenced sample: peripheral blood. The sequence was collected from a woman aged 50 to 60 with acute or convalescent COVID-19. The CDR3: CASSLVVLLPGEQFF. The CDR3 region has the DNA TGTGCCAGCAGCTTGGTGGTCCTGCTACCGGGTGAGCAGTTCTTC. The entire variable domain, with the rest obtained from reference TRBV5-5 and TRBJ2-1, is as follows: DAGVTQSPTHLIKTRGQQVTLRCSPISGHKSVSWYQQVLGQGPQFIFQYYEKEERGRGNFPDRFSARQFPNYSSELNVNALLLGDSALYLCASSLVVLLPGEQFFGPGTRLTVL.